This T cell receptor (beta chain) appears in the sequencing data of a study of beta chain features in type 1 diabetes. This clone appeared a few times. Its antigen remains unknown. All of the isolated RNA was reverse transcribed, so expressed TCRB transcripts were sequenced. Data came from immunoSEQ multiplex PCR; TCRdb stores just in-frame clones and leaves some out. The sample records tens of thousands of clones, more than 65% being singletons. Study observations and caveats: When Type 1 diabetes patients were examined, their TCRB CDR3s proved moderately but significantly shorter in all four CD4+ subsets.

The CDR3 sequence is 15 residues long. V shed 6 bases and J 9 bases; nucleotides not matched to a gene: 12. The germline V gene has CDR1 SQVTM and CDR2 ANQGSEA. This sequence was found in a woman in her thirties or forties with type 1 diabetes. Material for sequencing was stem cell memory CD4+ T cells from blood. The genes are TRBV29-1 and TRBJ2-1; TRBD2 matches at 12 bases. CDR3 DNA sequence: TGCAGCGTGGGAAAACTAGCGGGAGGTGAGGGTGAGCAGTTCTTC. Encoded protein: CSVGKLAGGEGEQFF.